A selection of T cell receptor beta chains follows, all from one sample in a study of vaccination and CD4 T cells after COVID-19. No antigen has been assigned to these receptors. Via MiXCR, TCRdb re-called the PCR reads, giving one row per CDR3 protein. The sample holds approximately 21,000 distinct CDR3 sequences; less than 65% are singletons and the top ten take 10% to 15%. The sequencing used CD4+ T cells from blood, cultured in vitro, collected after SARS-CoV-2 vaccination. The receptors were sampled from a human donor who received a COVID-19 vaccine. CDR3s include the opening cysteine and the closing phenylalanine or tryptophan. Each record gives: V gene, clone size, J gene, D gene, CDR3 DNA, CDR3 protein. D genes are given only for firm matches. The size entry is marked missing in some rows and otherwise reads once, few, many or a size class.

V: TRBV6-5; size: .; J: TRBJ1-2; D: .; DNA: TGTGCCAGCAGTTCCCGCGGGTTCCACTATGGCTACACCTTC; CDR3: CASSSRGFHYGYTF
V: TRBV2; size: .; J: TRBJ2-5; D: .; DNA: TGTGCCAGCAGTATAGTAGGAGAGACCCAGTACTTC; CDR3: CASSIVGETQYF
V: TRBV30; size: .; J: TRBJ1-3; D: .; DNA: TGTGCCTGGAGTGACGGGCAGTTCTCTGGAAACACCATATATTTT; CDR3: CAWSDGQFSGNTIYF
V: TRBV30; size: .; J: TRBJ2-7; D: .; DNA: TGTGCCTGGAGTCTCAGGTACGAGCAGTACTTC; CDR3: CAWSLRYEQYF
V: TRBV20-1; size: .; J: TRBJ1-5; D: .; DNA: TGCAGTGCACCAGAGACAGGCCGCGACAATCAGCCCCAGCATTTT; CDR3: CSAPETGRDNQPQHF
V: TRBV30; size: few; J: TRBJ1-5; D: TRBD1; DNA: TGTGCCTGGAGTGTACGGATAGGGACCGGACAGGGACTCTATAGCAATCAGCCCCAGCATTTT; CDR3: CAWSVRIGTGQGLYSNQPQHF
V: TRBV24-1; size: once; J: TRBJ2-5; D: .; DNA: TGTGCCACCAGTGGCGGGGAGACCCAGTACTTC; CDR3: CATSGGETQYF
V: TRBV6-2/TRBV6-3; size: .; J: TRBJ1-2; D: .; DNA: TGTGCCAGCAGTCTCCAGGGCAGTCTCTATGGCTACACCTTC; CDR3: CASSLQGSLYGYTF
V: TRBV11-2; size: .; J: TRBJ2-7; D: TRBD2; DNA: TGTGCCAGCAGCCAAACGACTAGCGGATACTCCTACGAGCAGTACTTC; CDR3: CASSQTTSGYSYEQYF
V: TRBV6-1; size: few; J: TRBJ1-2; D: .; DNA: TGTGCCAGCAGTGAAAGGGTAGGGCTGGTTGGCTACACCTTC; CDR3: CASSERVGLVGYTF
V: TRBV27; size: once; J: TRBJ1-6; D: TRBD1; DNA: TGTGCCAGCACCTCTCCGGGACAGGGTAATTCACCCCTCCACTTT; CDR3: CASTSPGQGNSPLHF
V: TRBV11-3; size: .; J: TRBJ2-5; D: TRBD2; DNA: TGTGCCAGCAGCTCCCTTGGCAGCGGGGGAATACAAGAGACCCAGTACTTC; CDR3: CASSSLGSGGIQETQYF
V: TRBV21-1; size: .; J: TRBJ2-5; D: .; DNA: TGTGCCAGCAGCGCCAACGGACTAGCGGGGGGGCGAGAACAGACCCAGTACTTC; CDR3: CASSANGLAGGREQTQYF
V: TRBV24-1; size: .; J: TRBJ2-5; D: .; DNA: TGTGCCACCAGTGATGTAGACATGGTTGAGACCCAGTACTTC; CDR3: CATSDVDMVETQYF
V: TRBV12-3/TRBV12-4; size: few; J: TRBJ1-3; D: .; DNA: TGTGCCACAGGGAATGGAAACACCATATATTTT; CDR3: CATGNGNTIYF
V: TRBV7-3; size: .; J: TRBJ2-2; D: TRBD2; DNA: TGTGCCAGCAGCGCCCTGACTAGCGGGGTTGGTGCCGGGGAGCTGTTTTTT; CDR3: CASSALTSGVGAGELFF
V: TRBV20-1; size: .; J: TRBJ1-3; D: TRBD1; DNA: TGCAGTGCAATGAACAGGGGATCCGGAAACACCATATATTTT; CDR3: CSAMNRGSGNTIYF
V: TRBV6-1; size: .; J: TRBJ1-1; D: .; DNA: TGTGCCAGCACCGAGGTAGCGAACACTGAAGCTTTCTTT; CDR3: CASTEVANTEAFF
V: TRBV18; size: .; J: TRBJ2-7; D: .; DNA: TGTGCCAGCTCACCGGGGGGAGCCACCTACGAGCAGTACTTC; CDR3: CASSPGGATYEQYF
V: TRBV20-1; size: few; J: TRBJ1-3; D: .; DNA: TGCAGTGCTAGTTCGGCGGTCTCTGGAAACACCATATATTTT; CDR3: CSASSAVSGNTIYF
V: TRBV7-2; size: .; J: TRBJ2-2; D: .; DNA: TGTGCCAGCGGCTTAGGGCGGCAGAACACCGGGGAGCTGTTTTTT; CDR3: CASGLGRQNTGELFF
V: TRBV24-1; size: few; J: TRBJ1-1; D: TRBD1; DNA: TGTGCCACCAGTGATTCCGGGACAGGAGCTTTCTTT; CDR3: CATSDSGTGAFF
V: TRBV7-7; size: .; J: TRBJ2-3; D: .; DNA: TGTGCCAGCAGCTTAGACAGGGAAAGCACAGATACGCAGTATTTT; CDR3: CASSLDRESTDTQYF
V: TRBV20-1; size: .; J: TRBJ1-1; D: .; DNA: TGCAGTTCGAATTACAGGAAACGAACAGGGTCCCCTGAAGCTTTCTTT; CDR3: CSSNYRKRTGSPEAFF
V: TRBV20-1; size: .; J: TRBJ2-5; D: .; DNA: TGCAGTGCTAGCTATAATCAAGAGACCCAGTACTTC; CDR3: CSASYNQETQYF
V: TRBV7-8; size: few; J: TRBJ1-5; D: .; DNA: TGTGCCAGCAGCTTAGCTGGGAGCGATCCCCATCAGCCCCAGCATTTT; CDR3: CASSLAGSDPHQPQHF